A single sample is the source of the 25 T cell receptor beta chains below, sequenced in a study of control samples from healthy donors and cancer patients. Here immunoSEQ multiplex PCR was the method, and the copy in TCRdb shows in-frame clones only, minus some. Of approximately 84,000 clones in the sample, more than 75% were seen once. Material: blood. These receptors were obtained from a woman aged 60-70 years in good health.

The chain combines TRBV5-4 with TRBJ2-3; 13 bases align to TRBD2. The V gene's germline CDR1 is SGHNT and CDR2 YYREEE (reference sequence). The CDR3 covers 15 residues. J gave up 7 bases and V 4 bases, and 6 bases lay outside the gene matches. Here the CDR3 reads CASSTGLAGVNTQYF. In DNA, the CDR3 is TGTGCCAGCAGCACCGGACTAGCGGGGGTAAATACGCAGTATTTT.

The CDR3 nucleotides are TGCAGCGCCGGGGACAGTTTCCCCTACGAGCAGTACTTC. Encoded protein: CSAGDSFPYEQYF. V gene TRBV29-1 combines with J gene TRBJ2-7, with TRBD1 matching over 7 bases. This CDR3 has 13 amino acids. Per the germline V gene, CDR1 is SQVTM and CDR2 is ANQGSEA. V gave up 7 bases and J gave up 2 bases; unmatched junction bases: 8.

The rearrangement uses TRBV6-6 and TRBJ2-2; D remains unclear. The germline V gene has CDR1 MNHNY and CDR2 SVGAGI (reference sequence). The CDR3 loop spans 14 amino acids. V dropped 6 bases and J dropped 8 bases, with 16 bases sitting between them. The CDR3 DNA follows: TGTGCCAGCAGCTTGGGATTTATTGCGGGGGAGCTGTTTTTT. Its translation is CASSLGFIAGELFF.

This sequence joins TRBV7-2 and TRBJ2-7; 11 bases line up with TRBD2. With V trimmed by 7 bases and J by 7 bases, 18 bases remained unmatched. The germline V gene has CDR1 SGHTA and CDR2 FQGNSA. The CDR3 has 17 amino acids. This CDR3 is CASIISGNSGGAREQYF. The CDR3 nucleotides read TGTGCCAGCATTATTTCCGGCAATAGCGGGGGGGCTCGGGAGCAGTACTTC.

The chain carries TRBV10-1 and TRBJ1-1; perhaps TRBD1 as D (5 bases). V was pared by 6 bases and J by 1 base, with 9 bases between. This CDR3 is 13 amino acids long. The germline V gene has CDR1 WNHNN and CDR2 SYGVQD (reference sequence). The CDR3 region has the DNA TGCGCCAGCAGGAAAACAGGGAACACTGAAGCTTTCTTT. The encoded protein is CASRKTGNTEAFF.

The chain carries TRBV5-1 and TRBJ1-1; weak D call: TRBD1 (6 bases). Trimming shortened V by 4 bases and J by 2 bases, and 18 bases separated the two germline ends. The germline V gene encodes CDR1 SGHRS and CDR2 YFSETQ. This CDR3 contains 16 residues. The CDR3 protein is CASSQDRPPGNTEAFF. The CDR3, as DNA: TGCGCCAGCAGCCAAGACAGGCCCCCCGGCAACACTGAAGCTTTCTTT.

This sequence joins TRBV3-1 (or the pseudogene TRBV3-2) and TRBJ2-1; D is uncertain. Deletions cut 0 bases from V and 7 bases from J, with 10 bases between. The CDR3 covers 14 residues. From germline, CDR1 is LGHDT and CDR2 YNNKEL (reference sequence). This CDR3 is CASSQESWGNEQFF. The DNA for the CDR3 is TGTGCCAGCAGCCAAGAAAGTTGGGGTAATGAGCAGTTCTTC.

V gene TRBV10-2 combines with J gene TRBJ2-7; 9 bases match TRBD2. Unmatched junction bases numbered 7, after V lost 6 bases and J lost 4 bases. The CDR3 runs 14 residues. Germline CDR1 and CDR2: WSHSY and SAAADI. For the CDR3, the DNA is TGCGCCAGCAGCCCAGGAGCGGGGGGTTACGAGCAGTACTTC. Protein product: CASSPGAGGYEQYF.

The chain has TRBV6-5 and TRBJ1-1; a possible D gene is TRBD1 (5 bases). V lost 6 bases and J lost 1, with 15 bases in between. There are 15 residues in the CDR3. Per germline, CDR1 MNHEY and CDR2 SVGAGI. The DNA of the CDR3 is TGTGCCAGCAGGACGGGACGGGCGGCGAACACTGAAGCTTTCTTT. Translation: CASRTGRAANTEAFF.

This clone is a singleton in its sample. The chain recombines TRBV7-2 with TRBJ2-7; D gene unclear. Germline values: CDR1 SGHTA, CDR2 FQGNSA. Trimming stripped 2 bases from V and 3 bases from J, with 11 bases between. This CDR3 is built from 14 residues. CDR3 loop: CASSLHQMGYEQYF. The DNA of the CDR3 is TGTGCCAGCAGCTTACATCAAATGGGCTACGAGCAGTACTTC.

At least ten counts were recorded for this clone. This chain links TRBV13 with TRBJ1-4; TRBD1 might be the D (5 bases). V was trimmed by 2 bases and J by 11 bases, leaving 15 bases between them. The CDR3 loop spans 14 amino acids. Germline V lookup: CDR1 PRHDT, CDR2 FYEKMQ (reference sequence). CDR3 DNA: TGTGCCAGCAGCTTAAGGGACGGTGGAGGGAAACTGTTTTTT. Translation: CASSLRDGGGKLFF. Using reference TRBV13 and TRBJ1-4 for the parts outside the CDR3, the full variable domain is AAGVIQSPRHLIKEKRETATLKCYPIPRHDTVYWYQQGPGQDPQFLISFYEKMQSDKGSIPDRFSAQQFSDYHSELNMSSLELGDSALYFCASSLRDGGGKLFFGSGTQLSVL.

The table lists this clone with a count of one. The V and J genes are TRBV19 and TRBJ1-1; 12 positions agree with TRBD1. The ends lost 5 bases at V and 1 base at J; junction bases unmatched: 11. The CDR3 consists of 18 residues. Per germline, CDR1 LNHDA and CDR2 SQIVND (reference sequence). Written as DNA, the CDR3 is TGTGCCAGTAGTGCGGCCGGGACAGGGGGCATCGGGAACACTGAAGCTTTCTTT. This translates into CASSAAGTGGIGNTEAFF.

The CDR3 DNA is TGTGCCAGCAGCACAATCTTGGGGGGGCTGAACGAGCAGTACTTC. Translation: CASSTILGGLNEQYF. V is TRBV7-8 and J is TRBJ2-7, with TRBD2 as a possible D gene (7 bases). The CDR3 runs 15 residues. The germline V gene encodes CDR1 SGHVS and CDR2 FQNEAQ. Trimming cost V 5 bases and J 5 bases, with 19 bases left between them.

The chain carries TRBV3-1 (or the pseudogene TRBV3-2) and TRBJ2-5; 7 positions agree with TRBD1. CDR3 size: 16 residues. Germline V CDR1 and CDR2: LGHDT, YNNKEL (reference sequence). Germline trimming cut 2 bases from V and 1 base from J; bases unmatched to any gene: 7. CDR3 nucleotide sequence: TGTGCCAGCAGCCAACGTGCAGGGGGTTTCCAAGAGACCCAGTACTTC. As protein: CASSQRAGGFQETQYF.

This clone occurred a few times. The chain carries TRBV5-1 and TRBJ1-5; 8 bases match TRBD1. J was trimmed by 4 bases and V by 5 bases; bases with no gene match: 11. This CDR3 is 16 amino acids long. Looked up from germline, CDR1 is SGHRS and CDR2 is YFSETQ. The CDR3 spells CASSPSGTGPNQPQHF. CDR3 coding DNA: TGCGCCAGCAGTCCGAGTGGGACAGGCCCGAATCAGCCCCAGCATTTT. The complete variable domain, with remaining parts taken from reference TRBV5-1 and TRBJ1-5, reads KAGVTQTPRYLIKTRGQQVTLSCSPISGHRSVSWYQQTPGQGLQFLFEYFSETQRNKGNFPGRFSGRQFSNSRSEMNVSTLELGDSALYLCASSPSGTGPNQPQHFGDGTRLSIL.

This sequence joins TRBV9 and TRBJ1-3, with TRBD1 identical over 12 bases. The CDR3 totals 16 residues. The V segment lost 4 bases and the J segment 4 bases; nucleotides outside the gene matches: 6. The germline V gene has CDR1 SGDLS and CDR2 YYNGEE. CDR3 DNA: TGTGCCAGCAGCCCCGGGACAGGGGGCGCAGGAAACACCATATATTTT. As protein: CASSPGTGGAGNTIYF.

The rearrangement links TRBV21-1 to TRBJ1-2. TRBV21-1 is reported as a pseudogene. The CDR3 consists of 14 residues. For the CDR3, the DNA is TGTGCCAGCAGCAAAGCGCTGGCACTTAAGGGCTACACCTTC. It encodes CASSKALALKGYTF.

The V gene is TRBV4-1, the J gene TRBJ2-7, with 9 positions matching TRBD2. CDR1 is MGHRA and CDR2 is YSYEKL in the germline V gene. V was clipped by 1 base and J by 0 bases; unmatched bases: 4. There are 16 residues in the CDR3. This CDR3 reads CASSQAATSGSYEQYF. The CDR3 nucleotides are TGCGCCAGCAGCCAAGCGGCGACTAGCGGCTCCTACGAGCAGTACTTC.

A word on this clone: This sample also contains other DNA sequences that code for the same CDR3. The DNA of the CDR3 is TGTGCCAGCAGCTTAGGGGTAGGGGGGCCCGGGGCCAACGTCCTGACTTTC. It translates to CASSLGVGGPGANVLTF. The genes are TRBV13 and TRBJ2-6; D assignment may be TRBD1 or TRBD2 (6 bases each). Deletions cut 0 bases from V and 4 bases from J, with 13 bases between. Looked up from germline, CDR1 is PRHDT and CDR2 is FYEKMQ (reference sequence). The CDR3 runs 17 residues.

This chain uses TRBV4-3 with TRBJ1-4; no firm D call. The V gene lost 3 bases and the J gene lost 4 bases, with 12 bases spanning the gap. CDR1 is LGHNA, CDR2 YSLEER, per germline. CDR3 size: 15 residues. The CDR3 sequence is CASSHGRGNNEKLFF. The CDR3 DNA reads TGCGCCAGCAGCCACGGACGTGGGAATAATGAAAAACTGTTTTTT.

CDR3 DNA sequence: TGCGCCAGCAGCTTGTGGGCGGTCTTATCCTACAATGAGCAGTTCTTC. Amino acid sequence: CASSLWAVLSYNEQFF. The J gene is TRBJ2-1, the V gene TRBV5-1, with unresolved D. V was cut by 1 base and J by 1 base, with 12 bases left in between. This CDR3 region has 16 residues. Germline loops: CDR1 SGHRS, CDR2 YFSETQ.

V is TRBV7-6 and J is TRBJ1-5; possibly TRBD1 for D (6 bases). The length of the CDR3 is 17 residues. Germline V lookup: CDR1 SGHVS, CDR2 FNYEAQ. Deletions cut 0 bases from V and 1 base from J, with 13 bases between. In DNA, the CDR3 is TGTGCCAGCAGCTTAGCGGGGGGCGCGGCGAGCAATCAGCCCCAGCATTTT. Encoded protein: CASSLAGGAASNQPQHF.

Remarks on this clone: Mismatch with germline at one junction end may stem from a read error. V gene TRBV19 combines with J gene TRBJ1-3; D remains ambiguous. Germline V CDR1 and CDR2: LNHDA, SQIVND (reference sequence). There are 14 residues in the CDR3. CDR3 sequence (DNA): TGTGCCAGTACCCCGAATCACGGCGGCCCTGAAGGAGATTTT. Its translation: CASTPNHGGPEGDF.

This chain uses TRBV24-1 with TRBJ2-7; D might be TRBD2 (6 bases). Between the trimmed V and J ends, which lost 4 bases and 5 bases, there was a span of 17 bases. Germline V gene data show CDR1 as KGHDR and CDR2 as SFDVKD. The CDR3 runs 15 residues. CDR3 in DNA: TGTGCCACCAGTGACACCTCTAGCGCCGGAGACGAGCAGTACTTC. It codes for CATSDTSSAGDEQYF.

The chain is built from TRBV6-6 and TRBJ1-6; 7 bases line up with TRBD1. The CDR3 is 14 residues long. V gave up 2 bases and J gave up 9 bases; unmatched junction bases: 4. Germline V gives CDR1 MNHNY, CDR2 SVGAGI (reference sequence). The CDR3 DNA sequence: TGTGCCAGCAGTTACCAGCAGGGGGGTTCACCCCTCCACTTT. Encoded protein: CASSYQQGGSPLHF.